This TCR beta chain was found in a study of T cell responses to AZD1222 COVID-19 vaccine. The CDR3 spans 13 residues. The V gene's germline CDR1 is SGHTA and CDR2 FQGNSA. The V and J ends lost 2 bases and 3 bases respectively, with 7 bases between them. As for this clone: Its specificity is unknown. Within the sample, other DNA sequences also encode this same CDR3.

The data were produced by immunoSEQ multiplex PCR, yet TCRdb's version contains in-frame clones alone and is incomplete. The table shows 120,000 to 150,000 clones, with 70% to 90% occurring only once. Study-wide results and limits: White British donors predominated, females outnumbered males, and clonal diversity was possibly underestimated. As reported, nearly half of all spike-specific TCRs target variant regions that are unmutated. In all cases, repertoires were sampled only after the peak T cell response.

The chain joins TRBV7-2 to TRBJ1-2; D is uncertain. This sequence was found in an adult who received the AZD1222 COVID-19 vaccine. The sample in question was peripheral blood, obtained 28 days after the second AZD1222 dose. This CDR3 is CASSLPGDYGYTF. The CDR3 DNA reads TGTGCCAGCAGCTTACCCGGAGACTATGGCTACACCTTC. The full variable domain, in which reference TRBV7-2 and TRBJ1-2 provide the parts outside the CDR3, is GAGVSQSPSNKVTEKGKDVELRCDPISGHTALYWYRQSLGQGLEFLIYFQGNSAPDKSGLPSDRFSAERTGGSVSTLTIQRTQQEDSAVYLCASSLPGDYGYTFGSGTRLTVV.